The rows below give T cell receptor beta chains drawn from one sample of a study of CD8+ T cells in alopecia areata. Sequenced by immunoSEQ multiplex PCR; TCRdb stores in-frame clones only, minus some. The table includes 110,000 to 150,000 clones, less than 75% detected once. The sample consisted of CD8+ T cells sorted from blood. The receptors here all came from a human donor in good health. Both conserved end residues are part of each CDR3. The order of the fields is V gene, J gene, clone size, CDR3 protein. Clone size is shown for a subset of rows, as once, few, many or a class of expanded clone.

>TRBV27|TRBJ1-2|-
CASSMTGGIYTF
>TRBV29-1|TRBJ1-1|-
CSDETGYTEAFF
>TRBV19|TRBJ2-7|few
CASSGLLSYEQYF
>TRBV7-9|TRBJ2-7|-
CASSPVMGGPYEQYF
>TRBV19|TRBJ2-4|few
CASSVYGSIQYF
>TRBV9|TRBJ2-7|-
CASSPAGGAAGGEQYF
>TRBV6-6|TRBJ1-1|-
CASSPGAPIEAFF
>TRBV27|TRBJ2-3|-
CASSLGWDTDTQYF
>TRBV29-1|TRBJ2-7|few
CSVWGTGGHEQYF
>TRBV27|TRBJ2-4|-
CASSDLGGRGLDF
>TRBV6-5|TRBJ1-1|-
CASSLGQGNTEAFF
>TRBV29-1|TRBJ1-1|-
CSVDNRVDGTEAFF
>TRBV5-6|TRBJ2-7|-
CASSPTWGEQYF
>TRBV25-1|TRBJ2-7|-
CASSDFARAYEQYF
>TRBV7-9|TRBJ2-5|once
CASSPLGETQYF
>TRBV29-1|TRBJ2-5|-
CSVEDGGWGETQYF
>TRBV29-1|TRBJ2-7|few
CSVASSGRAAEQYF
>TRBV11-2|TRBJ2-1|many
CASRGGYNEQFF
>TRBV20-1|TRBJ1-2|once
CSAKILDGYTF
>TRBV29-1|TRBJ2-7|-
CSVPTGVGYEQYF
>TRBV11-2|TRBJ2-7|-
CASSITGGGSYEQYF
>TRBV15|TRBJ2-7|-
CATRADGSYEQYF
>TRBV27|TRBJ1-1|-
CASSSSDRVTEAFF
>TRBV4-2|TRBJ2-7|-
CASSQAKGGAYEQYF
>TRBV25-1|TRBJ2-2|-
CASSAENTGELFF
>TRBV6-6|TRBJ1-2|few
CASSPDGDRGRHGYTF
>TRBV27|TRBJ1-2|-
CASSFLPGQATNYGYTF